This is a list of T cell receptor beta chains from one sample in a study of cytomegalovirus exposure and HLA in healthy donors. Libraries were prepared by immunoSEQ multiplex PCR; TCRdb keeps only in-frame clonotypes and omits some of them. The sample carries some 140,000 clones, 60% to 80% recorded once. Sequencing was performed on PBMCs. These receptors came from a man aged 18 to 35 in good health and CMV-seronegative. The CDR3 runs from the conserved cysteine through the conserved F or W.

v_gene: TRBV19; CDR3aa: CASSTQSYSNQPQHF
v_gene: TRBV11-2; CDR3aa: CASSLDVRSYNSPLHF
v_gene: TRBV11-3; CDR3aa: CASSSDTGELFF
v_gene: TRBV7-9; CDR3aa: CSSSLGQFGNSPLHF
v_gene: TRBV6-5; CDR3aa: CASSDRGLDPLHF
v_gene: TRBV6-5; CDR3aa: CASSSDRVEQFF
v_gene: TRBV2; CDR3aa: CASSRQGSNQPQHF
v_gene: TRBV21-1; CDR3aa: CPLSGGNETQYF
v_gene: TRBV4-3; CDR3aa: CASSPIGSDEQYF
v_gene: TRBV13; CDR3aa: CASSQTGTRKNIQYF
v_gene: TRBV19; CDR3aa: CASSGRGQGAVLAGANVLTF
v_gene: TRBV5-4; CDR3aa: CASSFITEQETQYF
v_gene: TRBV7-9; CDR3aa: CASSQGEEQYF
v_gene: TRBV7-8; CDR3aa: CASSAWGDRGRVNTEAFF
v_gene: TRBV30; CDR3aa: CAWSVQRVRSGNTIYF
v_gene: TRBV15; CDR3aa: CATSRVGLQISGNTIYF
v_gene: TRBV29-1; CDR3aa: CSVPRQGSSNEQFF
v_gene: TRBV7-2; CDR3aa: CASRQGANEQFF
v_gene: TRBV5-1; CDR3aa: CASSVTVPEAQYF
v_gene: TRBV7-2; CDR3aa: CASSLVSVNYGYTF
v_gene: TRBV6-5; CDR3aa: CASSRGTEAFF
v_gene: TRBV6-4; CDR3aa: CASSGQDHNEQFF
v_gene: TRBV9; CDR3aa: CASSPRGTSGLNTYEQYF
v_gene: TRBV19; CDR3aa: CATRDRGSRQYF
v_gene: TRBV7-2; CDR3aa: CASSLAGVDEQFF
v_gene: TRBV5-1; CDR3aa: CASSPSRGGGTDTQYF
v_gene: TRBV19; CDR3aa: CASNQGRSYGYTF
v_gene: TRBV5-4; CDR3aa: CASSSTSAGTGELFF
v_gene: TRBV6-1; CDR3aa: CASTSLGEGTEAFF
v_gene: TRBV19; CDR3aa: CASSTPGRPNYGYTF
v_gene: TRBV5-6; CDR3aa: CASSLGTGTTDTQYF